The 23 T cell receptor beta chains below come from one sample, sequenced in a study of identical twins. Via MiXCR, TCRdb re-called the 5' RACE reads, giving one row per CDR3 protein. The table shows around 500,000 distinct CDR3 sequences, with 12% to 15% occurring only once. These data also featured in a second study, about yellow fever vaccine responses in identical twins.

Material: CD4+ T cells sorted from blood. These receptors came from a woman in her late teens or twenties in good health.

The chain is built from TRBV6-2 or TRBV6-3 and TRBJ1-2; D uncertain. The CDR3 has 11 residues. The germline V and J ends were trimmed by 10 bases and 4 bases, with 10 bases remaining between them. Germline-derived CDR1 and CDR2 are MNHEY and SVGEGT. CDR3: CATAGGYGYTF. In nucleotides, the CDR3 is TGTGCCACCGCGGGCGGCTATGGCTACACCTTC.

This rearrangement joins TRBV5-1 to TRBJ2-3; 7 bases map to TRBD2. Looked up from germline, CDR1 is SGHRS and CDR2 is YFSETQ. The CDR3 is 19 amino acids. Unmatched junction bases numbered 17, after V lost 4 bases and J lost 0 bases. The CDR3 sequence: CASSTGLGVRLSSTDTQYF. In DNA form, the CDR3 reads TGCGCCAGCAGCACCGGACTAGGCGTTCGCCTTTCTAGCACAGATACGCAGTATTTT.

There are many counts of this clonotype. This chain connects TRBV4-1 to TRBJ2-1, with D possibly matching TRBD2 (6 bases). V was shortened by 2 bases and J by 0 bases, with 11 bases between the two germline ends. This CDR3 is 16 amino acids long. CDR1 is MGHRA, CDR2 YSYEKL, per germline. The CDR3 protein is CASSQTGGNSYNEQFF. The CDR3 DNA sequence: TGCGCCAGCAGCCAAACCGGCGGGAACTCCTACAATGAGCAGTTCTTC.

This clonotype was detected many times. The chain joins TRBV5-1 to TRBJ2-1, with D uncertain. CDR1 and CDR2 from the germline V gene are SGHRS and YFSETQ. There are 13 residues in the CDR3. V was clipped by 0 bases and J by 7 bases, with 8 bases between them. The CDR3 DNA follows: TGCGCCAGCAGCTTGGCCATAGTAAATGAGCAGTTCTTC. Residues: CASSLAIVNEQFF.

The chain combines TRBV2 with TRBJ2-3, with 12 bases fitting TRBD2. J was trimmed by 5 bases and V by 9 bases; bases with no gene match: 9. The V gene's germline CDR1 is SNHLY and CDR2 FYNNEI. This CDR3 is built from 15 residues. The CDR3 region is CARDTTSGGRDTQYF. The CDR3 nucleotides read TGTGCCAGGGACACGACTAGCGGGGGCAGAGATACGCAGTATTTT.

This clonotype was seen only a few times. This chain links TRBV7-8 with TRBJ2-5, with 10 bases lining up with TRBD1. In germline, CDR1 is SGHVS, CDR2 FQNEAQ. The CDR3 runs 16 residues. The ends lost 5 bases at V and 2 bases at J; junction bases unmatched: 8. CDR3 amino acids: CASSPGDRGGQETQYF. The CDR3 DNA follows: TGTGCCAGCAGCCCAGGGGACAGGGGAGGGCAAGAGACCCAGTACTTC.

V gene TRBV7-2 combines with J gene TRBJ2-7; D might be TRBD1 (6 bases). The CDR3 length is 14 residues. The germline V and J ends were trimmed by 5 bases and 2 bases, with 13 bases remaining between them. Germline V lookup: CDR1 SGHTA, CDR2 FQGNSA. The CDR3 region has the DNA TGTGCCAGCAGCGATCGACAGGTAGCCTACGAGCAGTACTTC. Translating gives CASSDRQVAYEQYF.

This clonotype was detected a few times. CDR3 region: CASSLGHRVDEQYF. The DNA for the CDR3 is TGCGCCAGCAGCTTGGGCCACAGGGTGGACGAGCAGTACTTC. The V and J genes are TRBV5-1 and TRBJ2-7, with D maybe TRBD1 (6 bases). The germline V and J ends were trimmed by 0 bases and 5 bases, with 12 bases remaining between them. There are 14 residues in the CDR3. Germline V gene sequence: CDR1 SGHRS, CDR2 YFSETQ.

This clonotype has a handful of counts. The gene calls are TRBV7-9 and TRBJ2-3; 8 bases are a match to TRBD2. V lost 3 bases to trimming and J lost 1 base; unmatched junction nucleotides: 3. Germline V gene sequence: CDR1 SEHNR, CDR2 FQNEAQ (reference sequence). The CDR3 contains 15 residues. CDR3: CASSFSAGGTDTQYF. CDR3 in DNA: TGTGCCAGCAGCTTTTCAGCGGGAGGCACAGATACGCAGTATTTT.

The chain recombines TRBV7-2 with TRBJ1-1; TRBD1 is a possible D gene (6 bases). The CDR3 is made up of 14 amino acids. Between the trimmed V and J ends, which lost 5 bases and 10 bases, there was a span of 20 bases. CDR1 is SGHTA, CDR2 FQGNSA, per germline. CDR3 bases: TGTGCCAGCAGCCGAGGGGGAGCGGAGATCGGAGCTTTCTTT. It specifies CASSRGGAEIGAFF.

This clonotype was observed a few times. The rearrangement links TRBV5-1 to TRBJ1-1, with TRBD1 matching over 12 bases. The CDR3 is 18 residues long. Germline V CDR1 and CDR2: SGHRS, YFSETQ. J was trimmed by 3 bases and V by 1 base; bases with no gene match: 10. The CDR3: CASSLKGGTGGAHTEAFF. DNA of the CDR3: TGCGCCAGCAGCTTGAAGGGGGGGACAGGGGGCGCCCACACTGAAGCTTTCTTT.

The CDR3 DNA is TGCAGCACCGGGGGGGACACCGGGGAGCTGTTTTTT. Its translation: CSTGGDTGELFF. This chain connects TRBV29-1 to TRBJ2-2, with 8 bases matching TRBD2. The CDR3 runs to 12 residues. The J segment lost 3 bases and the V segment lost 8 bases, leaving 2 bases of the junction unmatched. The germline V gene encodes CDR1 SQVTM and CDR2 ANQGSEA.

Ten or more counts support this clonotype. This sequence joins TRBV11-2 and TRBJ2-3; 13 positions agree with TRBD2. This CDR3 comprises 18 residues. The V gene's germline CDR1 is SGHAT and CDR2 FQNNGV. V lost 1 base and J lost 4; bases outside the gene matches: 8. CDR3 in amino acids: CASSLGAGTSGAPDTQYF. The CDR3 DNA reads TGTGCCAGCAGCTTAGGCGCCGGGACTAGCGGGGCGCCAGATACGCAGTATTTT. The whole variable domain, filled in from reference TRBV11-2 and TRBJ2-3, reads EAGVAQSPRYKIIEKRQSVAFWCNPISGHATLYWYQQILGQGPKLLIQFQNNGVVDDSQLPKDRFSAERLKGVDSTLKIQPAKLEDSAVYLCASSLGAGTSGAPDTQYFGPGTRLTVL.

This clonotype occurred a few times. This chain uses TRBV20-1 with TRBJ1-1, with D perhaps TRBD1 (5 bases). This CDR3 contains 15 residues. V was shortened by 2 bases and J by 4 bases, with 17 bases between the two germline ends. Germline values: CDR1 DFQATT, CDR2 SNEGSKA (reference sequence). CDR3 in DNA: TGCAGTGCTAGACAGTTTGAGGGGCAGATCACTGAAGCTTTCTTT. It codes for CSARQFEGQITEAFF.

This clonotype was recorded a few times. V is TRBV12-3 or TRBV12-4 and J is TRBJ2-4, with D unresolved. The CDR3 extends over 14 amino acids. Trimming cost V 6 bases and J 0 bases, with 9 bases left between them. The DNA of the CDR3 is TGTGCCAGCAGGGACGGAATAGCCAAAAACATTCAGTACTTC. This translates into CASRDGIAKNIQYF.

The chain recombines TRBV7-9 with TRBJ1-1, with 9 bases matching TRBD1. The CDR3 spans 16 residues. Germline assignment: CDR1 SEHNR and CDR2 FQNEAQ (reference sequence). Trimming took 5 bases from V and 0 from J; bases not matched to a gene: 7. The CDR3 DNA reads TGTGCCAGCAGCCCCCTGACAGGGGGAATGAACACTGAAGCTTTCTTT. Its protein product is CASSPLTGGMNTEAFF.

The chain recombines TRBV20-1 with TRBJ2-1; D is perhaps TRBD2 (6 bases). The CDR3 extends over 15 amino acids. Per germline, CDR1 DFQATT and CDR2 SNEGSKA (reference sequence). V was shortened by 6 bases and J by 2 bases, with 17 bases between the two germline ends. CDR3 sequence reads: CSAHKTGVTYNEQFF. For the CDR3, the DNA is TGCAGTGCGCACAAGACGGGGGTGACCTACAATGAGCAGTTCTTC.

In this sample, this clonotype turned up a few times. This chain joins TRBV27 and TRBJ2-5; 8 positions agree with TRBD2. Germline trimming cut 2 bases from V and 4 bases from J; bases unmatched to any gene: 9. This CDR3 has 16 amino acids. Germline lookup yields CDR1 MNHEY and CDR2 SMNVEV (reference sequence). Written as DNA, the CDR3 is TGTGCCAGCAGTTTAAACGGGGGGGCTTTTGGAGAGACCCAGTACTTC. This encodes CASSLNGGAFGETQYF.

This clonotype was seen a few times. V usage is TRBV6-2 or TRBV6-3 and J usage is TRBJ1-5; tentatively, D is TRBD1 (5 bases). Between the trimmed V and J ends, which lost 4 bases and 0 bases, there was a span of 16 bases. CDR3 length: 17 amino acids. Per the germline V gene, CDR1 is MNHEY and CDR2 is SVGEGT. DNA of the CDR3: TGTGCCAGCAGTTTCTTGGGACTTTCACATAGCAATCAGCCCCAGCATTTT. It codes for CASSFLGLSHSNQPQHF.

V usage is TRBV20-1 and J usage is TRBJ2-3; 11 bases align to TRBD1. Germline V gene lookup returns CDR1 DFQATT and CDR2 SNEGSKA (reference sequence). The length of the CDR3 is 13 residues. J gave up 5 bases and V 6 bases, and 4 bases lay outside the gene matches. The CDR3 spells CSAPGQGVDTQYF. Here the CDR3 DNA reads TGCAGTGCCCCGGGACAGGGGGTAGATACGCAGTATTTT.

This clonotype was seen a handful of times. The chain joins TRBV7-9 to TRBJ2-7; TRBD1 agrees at 7 bases. Germline V gene data show CDR1 as SEHNR and CDR2 as FQNEAQ (reference sequence). CDR3 size: 14 residues. V was clipped by 3 bases and J by 6 bases; unmatched bases: 8. Here the CDR3 reads CASSLRGPAAEQYF. CDR3 DNA sequence: TGTGCCAGCAGCTTGAGGGGGCCCGCCGCCGAGCAGTACTTC.

This clonotype occurred a few times. The chain couples TRBV5-6 to TRBJ2-2, with a tentative D call TRBD2 (5 bases). The germline V gene has CDR1 SGHDT and CDR2 YYEEEE. V was pared by 0 bases and J by 0 bases, with 6 bases between. This CDR3 spans 15 amino acids. CDR3 sequence: CASSLEDSNTGELFF. CDR3 sequence (DNA): TGTGCCAGCAGCTTGGAGGACTCGAACACCGGGGAGCTGTTTTTT.

The chain is built from TRBV12-3 or TRBV12-4 and TRBJ2-1; D could derive from TRBD1 or TRBD2 (5 bases each). The CDR3 loop spans 17 amino acids. Between the trimmed V and J ends, which lost 4 bases and 0 bases, there was a span of 16 bases. CDR3 sequence: CASSWGFGTLSYNEQFF. CDR3 DNA sequence: TGTGCCAGCAGTTGGGGGTTCGGGACCCTCTCCTACAATGAGCAGTTCTTC.